The rows below give T cell receptor beta chains drawn from one sample of a study of cytomegalovirus exposure and HLA in healthy donors. Method: immunoSEQ multiplex PCR; TCRdb's copy keeps in-frame clones and lacks some. The profile shows 160,000 or so clones, around 82% of them singletons. Source material: PBMCs. Receptors originate from a man younger than 40 in good health and CMV-seropositive. The CDR3 runs from the conserved cysteine through the conserved F or W. D genes are given only for firm matches. Rows give clone size only sometimes, using once, few, many, or a class for an expanded clone.

V	size	D	J	DNA	CDR3
TRBV7-7	NA	TRBD1	TRBJ2-2	TGTGCTAGCAGCGGCCAGGGGGCTGAGGACACCGGGGAGCTGTTTTTT	CASSGQGAEDTGELFF
TRBV28	NA	NA	TRBJ1-5	TGTGCCAGCAGTTTTCCGGAGTATAGCAATCAGCCCCAGCATTTT	CASSFPEYSNQPQHF
TRBV6-6	NA	NA	TRBJ2-5	TGTGCCAGCAGTTACGGCGACAGCCAAGAGACCCAGTACTTC	CASSYGDSQETQYF
TRBV6-4	NA	NA	TRBJ1-3	TGTGCCAGCAGGCCCGAGGCAGATGGAAACACCATATATTTT	CASRPEADGNTIYF
TRBV28	NA	TRBD1	TRBJ1-2	TGTGCCAGCAGCAGTTCCCAGGACAGGGGACTCTATGGCTACACCTTC	CASSSSQDRGLYGYTF
TRBV10-3	NA	NA	TRBJ2-3	TGTGCCATCAGTGAGTCAGGGGGGGGCCAAGATACGCAGTATTTT	CAISESGGGQDTQYF
TRBV2	NA	TRBD2	TRBJ2-1	TGTGCCAGCAGTGTTTCTAGCGGGGGCTACAATGAGCAGTTCTTC	CASSVSSGGYNEQFF
TRBV28	NA	NA	TRBJ2-3	TGTGCCAGCAGCCGAACACTCAGGGTAACTAGCACAGATACGCAGTATTTT	CASSRTLRVTSTDTQYF
TRBV27	NA	NA	TRBJ1-5	TGTGCCAGCAAACCCGGACAGAATAGCAATCAGCCCCAGCATTTT	CASKPGQNSNQPQHF
TRBV27	once	NA	TRBJ1-1	TGTGCCAGCAGTTCCCTCTCAGACGGACACCCGGACACTGAAGCTTTCTTT	CASSSLSDGHPDTEAFF
TRBV18	NA	TRBD1	TRBJ2-7	TGTGCCAGCTCACCTAACGCCGGGACAGATTACGAGCAGTACTTC	CASSPNAGTDYEQYF
TRBV7-2	NA	TRBD2	TRBJ2-7	TGTGCCAGCAGGGACGGGGGGGGTTACGAGCAGTACTTC	CASRDGGGYEQYF
TRBV6-4	NA	TRBD1	TRBJ2-3	TGTGCCAGCGGCCCAGGGGGCTGGACAGATACGCAGTATTTT	CASGPGGWTDTQYF
TRBV13	few	NA	TRBJ1-1	TGTGCCAGCAGCTCTAGTGGAGGGGGGAGGGCTGAAGCTTTCTTT	CASSSSGGGRAEAFF
TRBV9	NA	TRBD2	TRBJ2-7	TGTGCCAGCAGCGTAGGCCCCCGACTAGCGGGAGAGGAGGACGAGCAGTACTTC	CASSVGPRLAGEEDEQYF
TRBV5-1	few	NA	TRBJ2-7	TGCGCCAGCAGCTTGGGACAAGGAGGCTACGAGCAGTACTTC	CASSLGQGGYEQYF
TRBV15	NA	NA	TRBJ1-5	TGTGCCACCAGCGGGGGGGCGGGGGCGGTTGGCAATCAGCCCCAGCATTTT	CATSGGAGAVGNQPQHF
TRBV5-5	NA	NA	TRBJ1-5	TGTGCCAGCAGCTTGTTACAGAAAAATCAGCCCCAGCATTTT	CASSLLQKNQPQHF
TRBV10-1	NA	NA	TRBJ2-1	TGCGCCAGCAGCCCCGGTCGTGGTGAGCAGTTCTTC	CASSPGRGEQFF
TRBV9	once	TRBD2	TRBJ2-1	TGTGCCAGCAGCGTAGCGGGGGGTCATGAGCAGTTCTTC	CASSVAGGHEQFF
TRBV28	NA	TRBD1	TRBJ2-7	TGTGCCACCCAGGGGGCCCCCTACGAGCAGTACTTC	CATQGAPYEQYF